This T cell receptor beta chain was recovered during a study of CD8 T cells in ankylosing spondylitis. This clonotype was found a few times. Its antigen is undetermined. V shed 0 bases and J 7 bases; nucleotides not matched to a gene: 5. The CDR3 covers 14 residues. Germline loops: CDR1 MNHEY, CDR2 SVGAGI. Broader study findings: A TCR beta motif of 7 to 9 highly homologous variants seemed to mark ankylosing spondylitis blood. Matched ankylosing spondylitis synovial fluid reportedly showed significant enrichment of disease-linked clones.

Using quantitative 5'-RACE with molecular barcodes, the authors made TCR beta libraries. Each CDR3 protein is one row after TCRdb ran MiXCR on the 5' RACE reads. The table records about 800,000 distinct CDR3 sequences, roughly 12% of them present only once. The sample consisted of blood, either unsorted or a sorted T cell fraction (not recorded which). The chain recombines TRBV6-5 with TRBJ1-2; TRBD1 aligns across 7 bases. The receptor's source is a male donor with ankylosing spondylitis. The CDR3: CASSYSDRSSGYTF. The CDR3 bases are TGTGCCAGCAGTTACTCGGACAGGTCTTCTGGCTACACCTTC.